The 9 T cell receptor beta chains in this list originate from one sample, sequenced in a study of T-cell reconstitution after alpha-beta-depleted transplantation in children. Unique molecular identifiers were used in preparing the TCRbeta library. Each CDR3 protein is one row after TCRdb ran MiXCR on the PCR reads. The sample lists about 980,000 distinct CDR3 sequences, about 31% occurring once. The sample in question was PBMCs, mostly from graft donor cells, obtained 360 days after TCRalphabeta/CD19-depleted stem cell transplant. These receptors came from a boy younger than two who had a stem cell transplant for SCID, so the T cells may come from the graft donor.

The chain couples TRBV9 to TRBJ2-7; 9 bases line up with TRBD2. V shed 6 bases, J shed 3 bases, and the junction held 10 bases outside the gene matches. CDR3 length: 15 residues. CDR1 is SGDLS and CDR2 is YYNGEE in the germline V gene. This CDR3 is CASIGSGGKFYEQYF. CDR3 DNA sequence: TGTGCCAGCATCGGGAGCGGGGGGAAATTCTACGAGCAGTACTTC.

The rearrangement uses TRBV5-6 and TRBJ2-7; a possible D gene is TRBD1 (6 bases). The CDR3 runs to 13 residues. Germline assignment: CDR1 SGHDT and CDR2 YYEEEE. The V and J ends lost 4 bases and 3 bases respectively, with 11 bases between them. Here the CDR3 reads CASSHLQGYEQYV. The DNA for the CDR3 is TGTGCCAGCAGCCACTTACAGGGCTACGAGCAGTACGTC.

The rearrangement links TRBV5-1 to TRBJ1-1, with 12 bases identical to TRBD1. This CDR3 has 18 amino acids. Germline V gene sequence: CDR1 SGHRS, CDR2 YFSETQ. V shed 0 bases and J 3 bases; nucleotides not matched to a gene: 9. DNA for the CDR3: TGCGCCAGCAGCTTGGCCCGGGGGACAGGGGGCAAGTACACTGAAGCTTTCTTT. Its translation: CASSLARGTGGKYTEAFF.

This chain joins TRBV7-9 and TRBJ1-2, with D hard to call. The CDR3 contains 14 residues. CDR1 and CDR2 (germline): SEHNR, FQNEAQ (reference sequence). V was pared by 1 base and J by 5 bases, with 11 bases between. CDR3 sequence: CASSLEVVSYGYTF. The CDR3 coding sequence is TGTGCCAGCAGCTTAGAGGTGGTCTCGTATGGCTACACCTTC.

A few counts support this clonotype. The genes are TRBV20-1 and TRBJ2-7; possible D gene TRBD2, 6 bases. Trimming removed 6 bases from V and 6 bases from J, with 18 bases in between. This CDR3 spans 13 amino acids. Germline assignment: CDR1 DFQATT and CDR2 SNEGSKA (reference sequence). Here the CDR3 DNA reads TGCAGTGCGCCGGGGGTGGGTTTTGGCGAGCAGTACTTC. Amino acid sequence: CSAPGVGFGEQYF.

This clonotype was picked up a small number of times. The chain joins TRBV5-1 to TRBJ2-2; tentative D call: TRBD1 (6 bases). The V end was cut by 7 bases, the J end by 3 bases, with 25 bases between. This CDR3 comprises 18 residues. Germline V gene data show CDR1 as SGHRS and CDR2 as YFSETQ. The CDR3 region is CASSPAGSQGTDTGELFF. The CDR3 region has the DNA TGCGCCAGCTCACCCGCGGGTTCCCAGGGGACGGACACCGGGGAGCTGTTTTTT.

This chain joins TRBV5-1 and TRBJ2-5; the match to TRBD1 covers 8 bases. The CDR3 runs 17 residues. Looked up from germline, CDR1 is SGHRS and CDR2 is YFSETQ. Unmatched junction bases numbered 14, after V lost 4 bases and J lost 3 bases. The CDR3 sequence is CASSSRLTGAKKETQYF. The CDR3 DNA is TGCGCCAGCAGCAGTCGCCTGACAGGGGCTAAGAAAGAGACCCAGTACTTC. The complete variable domain, with remaining parts taken from reference TRBV5-1 and TRBJ2-5, reads KAGVTQTPRYLIKTRGQQVTLSCSPISGHRSVSWYQQTPGQGLQFLFEYFSETQRNKGNFPGRFSGRQFSNSRSEMNVSTLELGDSALYLCASSSRLTGAKKETQYFGPGTRLLVL.

This clonotype was recorded only once. The junction differs from germline at one of its ends, possibly a read error. The chain's CDR3 is CATSQLDSGPRNTEAFF. CDR3 coding DNA: TGTGCCACCAGCCAACTGGATTCGGGACCCAGGAACACTGAAGCTTTCTTT. This chain joins TRBV7-4 and TRBJ1-1; possibly TRBD1 for D (5 bases). The CDR3 extends over 17 amino acids. CDR1 is SGHVT and CDR2 is SQSDAQ in the germline V gene. The variable domain in full, completed from reference TRBV7-4 and TRBJ1-1, reads GAGVSQSPRYKVAKRGRDVALRCDSISGHVTLYWYRQTLGQGSEVLTYSQSDAQRDKSGRPSGRFSAERPERSVSTLKIQRTEQGDSAVYLCATSQLDSGPRNTEAFFGQGTRLTVV.

This clonotype was observed a handful of times. The chain carries TRBV7-3 and TRBJ2-3; 8 bases are shared with TRBD1. The CDR3 covers 15 residues. Per germline, CDR1 SGHTA and CDR2 FQGTGA. Trimming at V came to 2 bases and at J to 5 bases, leaving 6 bases not matched to a gene. Here the CDR3 DNA reads TGTGCCAGCAGCTTATGGGCAGGGGGCATAGATACGCAGTATTTT. Amino acids: CASSLWAGGIDTQYF.